This record concerns one TCR beta chain sequence. The antigen remains undetermined. The sample comes from a study of shared clonotypes between healthy human individuals. General study points: Some naive CD4 clonotypes, roughly 5%, turned up in common across several donors.

Nashville, Tennessee was home to all donors, who were Caucasian adults. Investigators spread the genomic DNA of each subset evenly over several immunoSEQ plates. How the authors handled the data: Filtering differed because ImmunoSEQ produced junction-only sequences that carried no quality scores. The data were produced by immunoSEQ multiplex PCR, yet TCRdb's version contains in-frame clones alone and is incomplete. The DNA gave D and trimming, while V, J and clone size come from that table. The sample gives almost 750,000 clones, roughly 72% of which show up once; under 2% is in the top ten. V lost 4 bases, J lost 8 bases, and 14 bases lay in between. The length of the CDR3 is 14 residues. Germline lookup yields CDR1 MNHNS and CDR2 SASEGT.

This TCR was recovered from a woman aged 25-40 years in good health. The sample taken for sequencing was memory CD4+ T cells sorted from blood. Regarding subset: CD45RA-negative fraction. This sequence joins TRBV6-1 and TRBJ1-4; D is perhaps TRBD1 (5 bases). CDR3: CASSGAGRGEKLFF. CDR3 sequence (DNA): TGTGCCAGCAGTGGAGCGGGACGGGGGGAAAAACTGTTTTTT.